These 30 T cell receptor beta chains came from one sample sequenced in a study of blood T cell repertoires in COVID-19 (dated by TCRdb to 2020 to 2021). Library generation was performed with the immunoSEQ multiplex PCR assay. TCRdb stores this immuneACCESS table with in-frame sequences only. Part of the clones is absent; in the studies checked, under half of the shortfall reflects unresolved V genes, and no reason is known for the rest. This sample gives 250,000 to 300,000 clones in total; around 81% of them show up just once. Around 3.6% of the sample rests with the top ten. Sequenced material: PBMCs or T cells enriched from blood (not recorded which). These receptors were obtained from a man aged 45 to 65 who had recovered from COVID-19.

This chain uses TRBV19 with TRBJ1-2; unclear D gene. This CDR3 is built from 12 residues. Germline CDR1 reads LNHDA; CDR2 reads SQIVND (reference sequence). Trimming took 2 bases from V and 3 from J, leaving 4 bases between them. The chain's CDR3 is CASSISDYGYTF. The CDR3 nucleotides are TGTGCCAGTAGTATATCAGACTATGGCTACACCTTC.

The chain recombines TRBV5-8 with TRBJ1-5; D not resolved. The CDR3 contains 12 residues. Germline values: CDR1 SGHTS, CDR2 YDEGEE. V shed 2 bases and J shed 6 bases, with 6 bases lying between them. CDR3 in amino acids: CASSLAAQPQHF. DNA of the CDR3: TGTGCCAGCAGCTTAGCTGCTCAGCCCCAGCATTTT.

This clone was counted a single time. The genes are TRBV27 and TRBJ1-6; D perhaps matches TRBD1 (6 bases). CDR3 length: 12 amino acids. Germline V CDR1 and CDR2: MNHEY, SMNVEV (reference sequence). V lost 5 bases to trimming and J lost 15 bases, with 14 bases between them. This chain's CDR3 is CASSPDSLFLHF. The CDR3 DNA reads TGTGCCAGCAGTCCGGACAGCCTGTTCCTCCACTTT.

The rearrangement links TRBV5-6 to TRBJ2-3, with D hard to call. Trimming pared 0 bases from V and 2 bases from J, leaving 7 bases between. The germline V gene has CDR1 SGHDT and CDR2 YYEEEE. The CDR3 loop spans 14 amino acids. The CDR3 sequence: CASSLALPTDTQYF. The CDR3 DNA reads TGTGCCAGCAGCTTGGCCCTACCCACAGATACGCAGTATTTT.

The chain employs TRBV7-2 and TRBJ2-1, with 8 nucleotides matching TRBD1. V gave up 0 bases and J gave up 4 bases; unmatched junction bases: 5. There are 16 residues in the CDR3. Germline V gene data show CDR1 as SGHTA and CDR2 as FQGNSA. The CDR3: CASSLAGTGKYNEQFF. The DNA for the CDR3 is TGTGCCAGCAGCTTAGCTGGGACAGGAAAATACAATGAGCAGTTCTTC. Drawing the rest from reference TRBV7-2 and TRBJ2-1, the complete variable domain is GAGVSQSPSNKVTEKGKDVELRCDPISGHTALYWYRQSLGQGLEFLIYFQGNSAPDKSGLPSDRFSAERTGGSVSTLTIQRTQQEDSAVYLCASSLAGTGKYNEQFFGPGTRLTVL.

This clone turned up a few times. CDR3 sequence reads: CASSNGPGLGILAYEQYF. The CDR3 DNA sequence: TGTGCCAGCAGTAACGGACCGGGACTGGGAATATTAGCCTACGAGCAGTACTTC. V and J are TRBV6-2 or TRBV6-3 and TRBJ2-7; a possible D gene is TRBD2 (6 bases). The V and J ends lost 5 bases and 2 bases respectively, with 25 bases between them. CDR3 length: 18 amino acids. Germline V gene data show CDR1 as MNHEY and CDR2 as SVGEGT.

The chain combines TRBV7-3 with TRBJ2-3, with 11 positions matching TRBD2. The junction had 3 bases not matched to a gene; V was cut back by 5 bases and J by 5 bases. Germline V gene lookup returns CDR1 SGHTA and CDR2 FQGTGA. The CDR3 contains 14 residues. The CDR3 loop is CASSVSGGGDTQYF. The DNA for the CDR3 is TGTGCCAGCAGCGTTAGCGGGGGGGGAGATACGCAGTATTTT. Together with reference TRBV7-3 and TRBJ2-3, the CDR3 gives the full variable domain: GAGVSQTPSNKVTEKGKYVELRCDPISGHTALYWYRQSLGQGPEFLIYFQGTGAADDSGLPNDRFFAVRPEGSVSTLKIQRTERGDSAVYLCASSVSGGGDTQYFGPGTRLTVL.

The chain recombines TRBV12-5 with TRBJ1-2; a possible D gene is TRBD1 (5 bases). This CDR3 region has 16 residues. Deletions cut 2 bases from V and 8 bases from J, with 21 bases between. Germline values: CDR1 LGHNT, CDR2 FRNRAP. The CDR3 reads CASGLRGIGYPGGYTF. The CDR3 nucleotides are TGTGCTAGTGGTTTGAGGGGTATCGGTTATCCCGGCGGCTACACCTTC.

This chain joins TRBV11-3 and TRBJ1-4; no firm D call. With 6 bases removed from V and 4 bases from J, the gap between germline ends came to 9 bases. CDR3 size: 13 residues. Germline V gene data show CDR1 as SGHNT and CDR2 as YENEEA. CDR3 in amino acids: CASRGRVNEKLFF. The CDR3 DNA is TGTGCCAGCAGAGGGCGGGTTAATGAAAAACTGTTTTTT.

The DNA for the CDR3 is TGTGCCAGCAGCTTAGTGGGGCCCGGGGAGCTGTTTTTT. Residues: CASSLVGPGELFF. This chain joins TRBV11-2 and TRBJ2-2; D perhaps matches TRBD1 (5 bases). Trimming pared 1 base from V and 6 bases from J, leaving 6 bases between. The CDR3 runs to 13 residues. Germline V lookup: CDR1 SGHAT, CDR2 FQNNGV.

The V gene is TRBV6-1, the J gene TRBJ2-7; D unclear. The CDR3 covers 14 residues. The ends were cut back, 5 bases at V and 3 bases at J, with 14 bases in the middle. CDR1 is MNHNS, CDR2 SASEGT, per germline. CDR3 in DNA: TGTGCCAGCAGTCTCACCTTATTTAGCTACGAGCAGTACTTC. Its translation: CASSLTLFSYEQYF.

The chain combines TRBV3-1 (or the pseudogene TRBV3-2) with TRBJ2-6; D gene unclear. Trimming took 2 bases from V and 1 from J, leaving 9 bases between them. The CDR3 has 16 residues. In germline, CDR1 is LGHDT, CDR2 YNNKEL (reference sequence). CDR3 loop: CASSQTVFSGANVLTF. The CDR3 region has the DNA TGTGCCAGCAGCCAAACGGTTTTTTCTGGGGCCAACGTCCTGACTTTC.

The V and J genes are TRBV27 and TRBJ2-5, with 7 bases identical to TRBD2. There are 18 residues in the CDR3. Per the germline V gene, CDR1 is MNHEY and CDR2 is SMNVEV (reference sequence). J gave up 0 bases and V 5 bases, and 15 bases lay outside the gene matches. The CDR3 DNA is TGTGCCAGCAGTCCCGGGGGGACGGGAGAGAAGTACCAAGAGACCCAGTACTTC. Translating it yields CASSPGGTGEKYQETQYF.

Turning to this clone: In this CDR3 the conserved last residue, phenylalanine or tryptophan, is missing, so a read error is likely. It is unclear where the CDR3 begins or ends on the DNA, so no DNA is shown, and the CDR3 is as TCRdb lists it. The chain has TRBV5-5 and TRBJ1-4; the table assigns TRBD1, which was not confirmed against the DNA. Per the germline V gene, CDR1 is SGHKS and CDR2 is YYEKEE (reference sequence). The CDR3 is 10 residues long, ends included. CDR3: CASSFLGLVG.

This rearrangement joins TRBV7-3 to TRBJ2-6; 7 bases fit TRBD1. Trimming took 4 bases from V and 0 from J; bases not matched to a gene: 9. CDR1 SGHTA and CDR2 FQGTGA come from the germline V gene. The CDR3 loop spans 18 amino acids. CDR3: CASSSDRAPLSGANVLTF. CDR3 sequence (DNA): TGTGCCAGCAGCTCCGACAGGGCCCCCCTCTCTGGGGCCAACGTCCTGACTTTC.

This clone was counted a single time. The CDR3 loop reads CASSIEKRYTQYF. The CDR3 DNA reads as TGTGCCAGTAGTATAGAGAAGCGGTATACGCAGTATTTT. J is TRBJ2-3 and V is TRBV19, with a tentative D call TRBD2 (5 bases). V was trimmed by 0 bases and J by 7 bases, leaving 8 bases between them. Germline CDR1 is LNHDA and CDR2 is SQIVND (reference sequence). The CDR3 loop spans 13 amino acids.

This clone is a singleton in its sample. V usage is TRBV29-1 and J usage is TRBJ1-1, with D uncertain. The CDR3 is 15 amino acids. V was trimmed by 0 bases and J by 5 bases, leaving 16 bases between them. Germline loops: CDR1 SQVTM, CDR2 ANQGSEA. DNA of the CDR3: TGCAGCGTTGAAGACCTCCATCCCACGGGGACTGAAGCTTTCTTT. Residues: CSVEDLHPTGTEAFF. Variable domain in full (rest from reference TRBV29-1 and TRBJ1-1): SAVISQKPSRDICQRGTSLTIQCQVDSQVTMMFWYRQQPGQSLTLIATANQGSEATYESGFVIDKFPISRPNLTFSTLTVSNMSPEDSSIYLCSVEDLHPTGTEAFFGQGTRLTVV.

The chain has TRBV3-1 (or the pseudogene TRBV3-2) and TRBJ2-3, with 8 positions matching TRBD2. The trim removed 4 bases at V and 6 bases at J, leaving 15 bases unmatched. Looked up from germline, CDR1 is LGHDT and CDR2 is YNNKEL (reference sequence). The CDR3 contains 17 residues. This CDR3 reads CASSLQGGGLLYDTQYF. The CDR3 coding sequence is TGTGCCAGCAGCCTTCAGGGCGGGGGGTTATTGTACGATACGCAGTATTTT.

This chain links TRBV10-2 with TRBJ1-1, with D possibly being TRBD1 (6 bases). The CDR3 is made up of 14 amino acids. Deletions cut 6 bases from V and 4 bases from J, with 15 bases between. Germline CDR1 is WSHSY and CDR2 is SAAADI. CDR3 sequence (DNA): TGCGCCAGCAGGGGGGTGGGGGCCCTCACTGAAGCTTTCTTT. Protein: CASRGVGALTEAFF.

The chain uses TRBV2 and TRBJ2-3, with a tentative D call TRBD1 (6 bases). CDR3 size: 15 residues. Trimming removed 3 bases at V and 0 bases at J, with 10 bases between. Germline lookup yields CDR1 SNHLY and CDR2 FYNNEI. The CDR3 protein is CASSDHRASTDTQYF. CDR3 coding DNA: TGTGCCAGCAGTGACCACAGGGCTAGCACAGATACGCAGTATTTT.

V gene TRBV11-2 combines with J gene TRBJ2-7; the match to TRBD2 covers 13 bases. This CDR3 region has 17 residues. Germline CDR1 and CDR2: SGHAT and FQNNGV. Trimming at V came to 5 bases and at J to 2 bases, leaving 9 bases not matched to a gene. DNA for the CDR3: TGTGCCAGCAGCCACGGGACTAGCGGGATCCCAACCTACGAGCAGTACTTC. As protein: CASSHGTSGIPTYEQYF.

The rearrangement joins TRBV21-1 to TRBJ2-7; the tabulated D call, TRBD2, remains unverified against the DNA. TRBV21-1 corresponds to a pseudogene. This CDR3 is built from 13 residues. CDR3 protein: CASTGLVAYEQYF. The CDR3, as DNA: TGTGCCAGCACCGGACTAGTCGCCTACGAGCAGTACTTC.

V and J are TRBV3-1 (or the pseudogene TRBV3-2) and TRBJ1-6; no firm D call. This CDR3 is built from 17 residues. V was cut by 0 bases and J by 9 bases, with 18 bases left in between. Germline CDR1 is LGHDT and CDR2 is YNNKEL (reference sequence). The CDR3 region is CASSQDYPGSLGSPLHF. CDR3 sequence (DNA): TGTGCCAGCAGCCAAGATTATCCGGGAAGCCTGGGTTCACCCCTCCACTTT.

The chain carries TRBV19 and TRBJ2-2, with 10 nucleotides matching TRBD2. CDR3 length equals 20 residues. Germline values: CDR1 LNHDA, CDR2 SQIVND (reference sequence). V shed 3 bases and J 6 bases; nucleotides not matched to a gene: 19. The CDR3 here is CASSIGASGSWTDRSGELFF. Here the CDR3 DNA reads TGTGCCAGTAGTATCGGGGCTAGCGGGAGTTGGACGGATCGATCCGGGGAGCTGTTTTTT.

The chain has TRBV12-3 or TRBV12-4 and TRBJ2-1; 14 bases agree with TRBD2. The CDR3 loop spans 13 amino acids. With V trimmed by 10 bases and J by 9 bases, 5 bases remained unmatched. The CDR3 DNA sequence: TGTGCCACACAGACTAGCGGGAGGGGTGAGCAGTTCTTC. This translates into CATQTSGRGEQFF.

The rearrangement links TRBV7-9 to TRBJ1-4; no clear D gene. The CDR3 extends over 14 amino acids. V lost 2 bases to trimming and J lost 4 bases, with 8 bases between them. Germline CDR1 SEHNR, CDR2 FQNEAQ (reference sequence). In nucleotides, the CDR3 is TGTGCCAGCAGCTTATACGCCAGTAATGAAAAACTGTTTTTT. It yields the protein CASSLYASNEKLFF.

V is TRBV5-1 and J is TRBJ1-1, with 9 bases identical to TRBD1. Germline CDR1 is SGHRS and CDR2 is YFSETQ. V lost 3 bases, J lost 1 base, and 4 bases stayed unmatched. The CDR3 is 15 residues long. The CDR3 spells CASSSATGGNTEAFF. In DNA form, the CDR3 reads TGCGCCAGCAGCTCCGCGACAGGGGGGAACACTGAAGCTTTCTTT.

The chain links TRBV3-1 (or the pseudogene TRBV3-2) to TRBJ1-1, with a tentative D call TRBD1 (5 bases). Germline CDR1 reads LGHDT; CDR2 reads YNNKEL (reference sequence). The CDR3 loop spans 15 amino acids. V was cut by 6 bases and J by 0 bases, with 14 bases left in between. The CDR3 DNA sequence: TGTGCCAGCAGAAGAATTCAGGGTCTGAACACTGAAGCTTTCTTT. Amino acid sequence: CASRRIQGLNTEAFF.

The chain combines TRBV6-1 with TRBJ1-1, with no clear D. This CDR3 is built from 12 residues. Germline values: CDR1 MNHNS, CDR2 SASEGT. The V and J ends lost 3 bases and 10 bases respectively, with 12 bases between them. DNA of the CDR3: TGTGCCAGCAGTGATACGCGGGCGAGAGCTTTCTTT. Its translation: CASSDTRARAFF.

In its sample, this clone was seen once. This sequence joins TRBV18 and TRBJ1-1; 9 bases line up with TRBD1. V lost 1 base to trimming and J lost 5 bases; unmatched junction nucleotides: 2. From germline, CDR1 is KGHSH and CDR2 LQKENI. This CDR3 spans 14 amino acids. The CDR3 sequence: CASSPRTGVTEAFF. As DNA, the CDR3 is TGTGCCAGCTCACCACGGACAGGGGTTACTGAAGCTTTCTTT.